This paragraph covers one T cell receptor beta chain sequence. Profiled with immunoSEQ multiplex PCR; TCRdb holds only in-frame clones, not every one. The sample holds tens of thousands of clones, about 82% seen once. This specimen comes from a study of blood T cell repertoires in COVID-19. Trimming stripped 6 bases from V and 8 bases from J, with 34 bases between. In germline, CDR1 is MRHNA, CDR2 SNTAGT. The CDR3 consists of 19 residues. The sequencing sample was made of peripheral blood. This TCR was recovered from a human donor in a cohort sampled during active COVID-19. The chain combines TRBV6-4 with TRBJ1-2, with D possibly matching TRBD1 (6 bases). The chain's CDR3 is CASSPWGVGGRRGPWGYTF. In DNA, the CDR3 is TGTGCCAGCAGCCCTTGGGGCGTCGGGGGGCGGAGAGGCCCTTGGGGCTACACCTTC.